This T cell receptor (beta chain) was identified in a study of shared clonotypes between healthy human individuals. V shed 5 bases and J shed 6 bases, with 15 bases lying between them. The CDR3 length is 14 residues. Germline V gene data show CDR1 as PRHDT and CDR2 as FYEKMQ (reference sequence). TCRdb's table, derived via immunoSEQ multiplex PCR, lists solely in-frame clones and lacks some. The sample includes about 670,000 clones, 60% to 80% of them seen just once. Sequences were obtained from memory CD4+ T cells sorted from blood. The subset here: CD45RA-negative fraction. This receptor was obtained from a woman under 40 in good health. This chain links TRBV13 with TRBJ2-3; a weak D match, TRBD1 (6 bases). The CDR3 region is CASSRRDKRDTQYF. Here the CDR3 DNA reads TGTGCCAGCAGCCGCCGGGACAAAAGGGATACGCAGTATTTT.